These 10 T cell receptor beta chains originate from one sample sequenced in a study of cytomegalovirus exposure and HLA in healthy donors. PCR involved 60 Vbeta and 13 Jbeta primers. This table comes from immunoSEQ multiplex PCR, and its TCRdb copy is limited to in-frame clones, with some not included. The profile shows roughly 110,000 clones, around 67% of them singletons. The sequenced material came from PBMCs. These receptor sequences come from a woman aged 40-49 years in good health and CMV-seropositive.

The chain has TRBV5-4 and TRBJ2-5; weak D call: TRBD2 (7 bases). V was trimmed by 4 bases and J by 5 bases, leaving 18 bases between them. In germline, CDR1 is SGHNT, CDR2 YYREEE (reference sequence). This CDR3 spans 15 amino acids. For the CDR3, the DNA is TGTGCCAGCAGCCTAAAAGGGGGGGGGCGGGAGACCCAGTACTTC. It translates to CASSLKGGGRETQYF. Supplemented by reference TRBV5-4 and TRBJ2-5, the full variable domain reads ETGVTQSPTHLIKTRGQQVTLRCSSQSGHNTVSWYQQALGQGPQFIFQYYREEENGRGNFPPRFSGLQFPNYSSELNVNALELDDSALYLCASSLKGGGRETQYFGPGTRLLVL.

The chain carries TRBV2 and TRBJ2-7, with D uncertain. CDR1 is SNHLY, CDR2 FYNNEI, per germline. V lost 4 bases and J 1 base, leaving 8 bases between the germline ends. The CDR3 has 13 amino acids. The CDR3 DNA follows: TGTGCCAGCAGTGCGCAGGATTCCTACGAGCAGTACTTC. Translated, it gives CASSAQDSYEQYF.

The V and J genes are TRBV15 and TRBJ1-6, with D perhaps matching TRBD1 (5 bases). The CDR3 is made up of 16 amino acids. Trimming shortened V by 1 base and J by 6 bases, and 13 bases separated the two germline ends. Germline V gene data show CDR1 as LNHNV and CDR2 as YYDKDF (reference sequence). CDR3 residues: CATSRGLGGSNSPLHF. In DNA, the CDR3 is TGTGCCACCAGCAGAGGCCTGGGGGGAAGTAATTCACCCCTCCACTTT.

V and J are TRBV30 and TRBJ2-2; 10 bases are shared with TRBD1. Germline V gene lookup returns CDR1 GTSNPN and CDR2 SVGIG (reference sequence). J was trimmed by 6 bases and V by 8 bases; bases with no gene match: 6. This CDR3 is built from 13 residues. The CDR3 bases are TGTGCCGGGAACGGACAGGGGGCCGGGGAGCTGTTTTTT. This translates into CAGNGQGAGELFF.

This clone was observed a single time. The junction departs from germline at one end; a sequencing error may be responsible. CDR3 coding DNA: TGCGCCAGCAGGCAAGAGCAGGGGTGGACAGATACGCAGTATTTT. The encoded protein is CASRQEQGWTDTQYF. The V call is TRBV4-3, the J call TRBJ2-3, with D possibly TRBD1 on 6 matching bases. There are 15 residues in the CDR3. Germline V lookup: CDR1 LGHNA, CDR2 YSLEER.

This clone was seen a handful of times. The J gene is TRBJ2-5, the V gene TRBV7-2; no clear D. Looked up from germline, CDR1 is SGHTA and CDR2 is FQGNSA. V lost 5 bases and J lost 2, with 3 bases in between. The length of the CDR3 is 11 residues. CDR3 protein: CASSPQETQYF. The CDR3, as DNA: TGTGCCAGCAGCCCACAAGAGACCCAGTACTTC.

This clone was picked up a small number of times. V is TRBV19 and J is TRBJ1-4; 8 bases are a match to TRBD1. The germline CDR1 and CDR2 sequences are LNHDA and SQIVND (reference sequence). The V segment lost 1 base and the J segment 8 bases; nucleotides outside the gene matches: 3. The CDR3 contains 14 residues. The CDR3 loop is CASSIGQGYEKLFF. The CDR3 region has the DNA TGTGCCAGTAGTATAGGACAGGGGTACGAAAAACTGTTTTTT. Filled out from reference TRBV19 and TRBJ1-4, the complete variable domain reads DGGITQSPKYLFRKEGQNVTLSCEQNLNHDAMYWYRQDPGQGLRLIYYSQIVNDFQKGDIAEGYSVSREKKESFPLTVTSAQKNPTAFYLCASSIGQGYEKLFFGSGTQLSVL.

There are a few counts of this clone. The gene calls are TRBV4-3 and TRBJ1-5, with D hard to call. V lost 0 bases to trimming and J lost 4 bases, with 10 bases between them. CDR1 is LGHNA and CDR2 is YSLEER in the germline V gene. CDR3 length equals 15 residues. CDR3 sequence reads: CASSQDRGLNQPQHF. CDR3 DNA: TGCGCCAGCAGCCAAGATCGGGGATTGAATCAGCCCCAGCATTTT.

In DNA form, the CDR3 reads TGTGCCAGCAGCGCACGGGGGACAGAAAGGACGAACACTGAAGCTTTCTTT. This encodes CASSARGTERTNTEAFF. V and J are TRBV7-9 and TRBJ1-1; the match to TRBD1 covers 7 bases. This CDR3 contains 17 residues. V trimming: 5 bases; J trimming: 1 base; junction bases outside the gene matches: 13. Germline V gene sequence: CDR1 SEHNR, CDR2 FQNEAQ (reference sequence). Full variable domain (missing parts from reference TRBV7-9 and TRBJ1-1): DTGVSQNPRHKITKRGQNVTFRCDPISEHNRLYWYRQTLGQGPEFLTYFQNEAQLEKSRLLSDRFSAERPKGSFSTLEIQRTEQGDSAMYLCASSARGTERTNTEAFFGQGTRLTVV.

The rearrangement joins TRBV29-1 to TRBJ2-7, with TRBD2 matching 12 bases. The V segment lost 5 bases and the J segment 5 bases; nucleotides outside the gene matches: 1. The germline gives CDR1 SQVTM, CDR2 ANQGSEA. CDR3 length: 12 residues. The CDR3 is CSVLAGGHEQYF. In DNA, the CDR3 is TGCAGCGTTCTAGCGGGGGGGCACGAGCAGTACTTC.